These 25 T cell receptor beta chains were sequenced from one sample in a study of T cell repertoires in cytomegalovirus infection. TCRdb independently ran MiXCR on the reads; one entry per CDR3 protein. There are about 530,000 distinct CDR3 sequences in the sample; 26% occur only once, and less than 15% lies in the top ten. Material: PBMCs. All receptors come from a human donor in good health (CMV status not recorded). Some clones in this sample may be carry-over from other donors' samples.

In its sample, this clonotype was seen a few times. This CDR3 is CASSIPPGDGMNTEAFF. CDR3 coding DNA: TGTGCCAGTAGTATCCCCCCCGGCGATGGGATGAACACTGAAGCTTTCTTT. The chain uses TRBV19 and TRBJ1-1; D call uncertain. The CDR3 is 17 amino acids. Per germline, CDR1 LNHDA and CDR2 SQIVND (reference sequence). V was clipped by 3 bases and J by 0 bases, with 17 bases between them.

The V and J genes are TRBV12-3 or TRBV12-4 and TRBJ2-2, with D possibly TRBD1 on 5 matching bases. V was shortened by 6 bases and J by 0 bases, with 14 bases between the two germline ends. This CDR3 region has 16 residues. The CDR3 DNA follows: TGTGCCAGCAGAGAGCTCGACAGTACGAACACCGGGGAGCTGTTTTTT. Translating gives CASRELDSTNTGELFF.

This clonotype has a handful of counts. CDR3 in amino acids: CASSLAKLLSGANVLTF. The CDR3 DNA follows: TGTGCCAGCAGCTTAGCGAAATTACTATCTGGGGCCAACGTCCTGACTTTC. The chain is built from TRBV7-9 and TRBJ2-6; D is ambiguous. CDR3 length equals 17 residues. Germline V CDR1 and CDR2: SEHNR, FQNEAQ (reference sequence). Trimming shortened V by 0 bases and J by 1 base, and 10 bases separated the two germline ends.

The chain links TRBV2 to TRBJ1-1; D is unresolved. Germline V gene data show CDR1 as SNHLY and CDR2 as FYNNEI. V gave up 4 bases and J gave up 7 bases, with 10 bases separating them. CDR3 length equals 12 residues. CDR3 sequence: CASSGRRIEAFF. CDR3 sequence (DNA): TGTGCCAGCAGTGGTCGTCGGATTGAAGCTTTCTTT.

The chain combines TRBV19 with TRBJ1-2, with D possibly matching TRBD1 (6 bases). CDR1 is LNHDA and CDR2 is SQIVND in the germline V gene (reference sequence). This CDR3 comprises 13 residues. Trimming stripped 9 bases from V and 4 bases from J, with 15 bases between. The CDR3 nucleotides are TGTGCCAGCGAGGGGGGACGTCCCTATGGCTACACCTTC. It specifies CASEGGRPYGYTF.

V gene TRBV6-5 combines with J gene TRBJ1-2; weak D call: TRBD1 (5 bases). The germline V gene encodes CDR1 MNHEY and CDR2 SVGAGI. The CDR3 sequence is 15 residues long. V lost 4 bases and J 4 bases, leaving 16 bases between the germline ends. CDR3 sequence reads: CASSLQAPPSYGYTF. In DNA form, the CDR3 reads TGTGCCAGCAGTTTACAGGCCCCCCCGAGCTATGGCTACACCTTC.

The gene calls are TRBV11-3 and TRBJ2-3, with TRBD1 identical over 10 bases. V was clipped by 5 bases and J by 2 bases; unmatched bases: 4. Germline values: CDR1 SGHNT, CDR2 YENEEA. The CDR3 spans 15 residues. The CDR3 DNA sequence: TGTGCCAGCAGCGAAGGACAGGGGGACACAGATACGCAGTATTTT. It codes for CASSEGQGDTDTQYF. The complete variable domain, with remaining parts taken from reference TRBV11-3 and TRBJ2-3, reads EAGVVQSPRYKIIEKKQPVAFWCNPISGHNTLYWYLQNLGQGPELLIRYENEEAVDDSQLPKDRFSAERLKGVDSTLKIQPAELGDSAVYLCASSEGQGDTDTQYFGPGTRLTVL.

V and J are TRBV30 and TRBJ1-2, with D unresolved. The CDR3 sequence is 15 residues long. Deletions cut 3 bases from V and 4 bases from J, with 18 bases between. Looked up from germline, CDR1 is GTSNPN and CDR2 is SVGIG (reference sequence). CDR3 nucleotide sequence: TGTGCCTGGAGAGCCGCCGACACCTCGACCTATGGCTACACCTTC. Its translation: CAWRAADTSTYGYTF.

This clonotype came up many times. The chain has TRBV7-3 and TRBJ1-1; D is ambiguous. The CDR3 sequence is 13 residues long. Germline loops: CDR1 SGHTA, CDR2 FQGTGA. Trimming cost V 6 bases and J 1 base, with 9 bases left between them. The CDR3 sequence: CASSLESNTEAFF. CDR3 coding DNA: TGTGCCAGCAGTTTGGAATCGAACACTGAAGCTTTCTTT.

This clonotype showed up many times. The gene calls are TRBV7-2 and TRBJ2-7; 11 bases match TRBD2. V shed 3 bases, J shed 0 bases, and the junction held 1 base outside the gene matches. In germline, CDR1 is SGHTA, CDR2 FQGNSA. This CDR3 has 15 residues. This CDR3 reads CASSFTSGSSYEQYF. CDR3 sequence (DNA): TGTGCCAGCAGCTTCACTAGCGGGAGCTCCTACGAGCAGTACTTC.

This chain uses TRBV6-5 with TRBJ1-6; no definite D call. The CDR3 extends over 14 amino acids. The V and J ends lost 6 bases and 5 bases respectively, with 11 bases between them. Germline CDR1 MNHEY, CDR2 SVGAGI. The CDR3 region is CASRNSQNNSPLHF. The DNA for the CDR3 is TGTGCCAGCAGGAACAGCCAAAATAATTCACCCCTCCACTTT.

The chain couples TRBV9 to TRBJ2-3, with 8 bases lining up with TRBD2. Germline V lookup: CDR1 SGDLS, CDR2 YYNGEE. The V gene end was trimmed by 3 bases and the J gene end by 5 bases; junction bases not matched to a gene: 14. The CDR3 totals 17 residues. This CDR3 is CASSAPPGLEEVDTQYF. CDR3 nucleotide sequence: TGTGCCAGCAGCGCCCCTCCGGGACTAGAAGAAGTAGATACGCAGTATTTT. The complete variable domain, with remaining parts taken from reference TRBV9 and TRBJ2-3, reads DSGVTQTPKHLITATGQRVTLRCSPRSGDLSVYWYQQSLDQGLQFLIQYYNGEERAKGNILERFSAQQFPDLHSELNLSSLELGDSALYFCASSAPPGLEEVDTQYFGPGTRLTVL.

J is TRBJ2-1 and V is TRBV12-3 or TRBV12-4; 9 positions match TRBD2. This CDR3 spans 14 amino acids. V was clipped by 7 bases and J by 4 bases; unmatched bases: 5. As DNA, the CDR3 is TGTGCCAGCACCGTTAGCGGGAGATACAATGAGCAGTTCTTC. Its translation is CASTVSGRYNEQFF.

The CDR3, as DNA: TGTGCCAGCAGTGAAACGACGGTCACTGAAGCTTTCTTT. As protein: CASSETTVTEAFF. This chain links TRBV6-4 with TRBJ1-1; no reliable D call. Between the trimmed V and J ends, which lost 3 bases and 4 bases, there was a span of 9 bases. This CDR3 is built from 13 residues. Germline CDR1 MRHNA, CDR2 SNTAGT.

The sample holds a few counts of this clonotype. The chain employs TRBV27 and TRBJ1-2; D uncertain. In germline, CDR1 is MNHEY, CDR2 SMNVEV (reference sequence). V shed 2 bases and J shed 0 bases, with 13 bases lying between them. This CDR3 has 16 residues. The CDR3 sequence is CASSLRAAEANYGYTF. In DNA form, the CDR3 reads TGTGCCAGCAGTTTACGGGCGGCCGAAGCTAACTATGGCTACACCTTC.

The chain joins TRBV30 to TRBJ1-3; D uncertain. Germline loops: CDR1 GTSNPN, CDR2 SVGIG (reference sequence). This CDR3 region has 11 residues. The V gene lost 3 bases and the J gene lost 6 bases, with 6 bases spanning the gap. CDR3 DNA sequence: TGTGCCTGGAGGGGCCAAAACACCATATATTTT. It specifies CAWRGQNTIYF.

This clonotype has a count of ten or more. This chain links TRBV25-1 with TRBJ1-1, with 9 bases matching TRBD1. CDR1 is MGHDK, CDR2 SYGVNS, per germline. V lost 4 bases to trimming and J lost 4 bases; unmatched junction nucleotides: 4. This CDR3 is built from 14 residues. DNA for the CDR3: TGTGCCAGCAGTGGAGGACAGGGGAGCACTGAAGCTTTCTTT. It specifies CASSGGQGSTEAFF.

The CDR3: CASIRSGQGEAFF. The CDR3 DNA is TGTGCCAGCATAAGGTCGGGACAGGGTGAAGCTTTCTTT. V usage is TRBV2 and J usage is TRBJ1-1; 9 nucleotides line up with TRBD1. V lost 7 bases and J lost 7; bases outside the gene matches: 7. The CDR3 spans 13 residues. Per the germline V gene, CDR1 is SNHLY and CDR2 is FYNNEI.

The J gene is TRBJ2-7, the V gene TRBV6-2 or TRBV6-3, with 10 bases lining up with TRBD2. Germline trimming cut 5 bases from V and 5 bases from J; bases unmatched to any gene: 9. Germline lookup yields CDR1 MNHEY and CDR2 SVGEGT. The CDR3 has 15 residues. The CDR3 loop reads CASSLLAGESHEQYV. The DNA of the CDR3 is TGTGCCAGCAGTCTTCTAGCGGGAGAATCCCACGAGCAGTACGTC.

This clonotype was detected a few times. The junction differs from germline at one of its ends, possibly a read error. J is TRBJ2-4 and V is TRBV11-3, with 14 bases matching TRBD2. Germline values: CDR1 SGHNT, CDR2 YENEEA. The CDR3 loop spans 16 amino acids. The CDR3 sequence: CASSLGLAGVTSLLTF. CDR3 coding DNA: TGTGCCAGCAGCTTGGGACTAGCGGGAGTTACTAGTCTACTTACCTTC.

DNA of the CDR3: TGTGCCAGCAGCTCCCCGCGGGGGCTCGGCTCCTACAATGAGCAGTTCTTC. Encoded protein: CASSSPRGLGSYNEQFF. The rearrangement links TRBV7-9 to TRBJ2-1; perhaps TRBD2 as D (7 bases). The CDR3 extends over 17 amino acids. Germline V gene data show CDR1 as SEHNR and CDR2 as FQNEAQ (reference sequence). Trimming left V 4 bases short and J 0 bases short, with 16 bases between.

This clonotype has ten or more counts. The chain couples TRBV7-2 to TRBJ2-1; 12 bases match TRBD2. This CDR3 has 16 amino acids. J gave up 7 bases and V 1 base, and 5 bases lay outside the gene matches. The germline gives CDR1 SGHTA, CDR2 FQGNSA. The DNA of the CDR3 is TGTGCCAGCAGCTTAGTTCTAGCGGGAGGGTATAATGAGCAGTTCTTC. Its protein is CASSLVLAGGYNEQFF. Full variable domain (rest looked up from reference TRBV7-2 and TRBJ2-1): GAGVSQSPSNKVTEKGKDVELRCDPISGHTALYWYRQSLGQGLEFLIYFQGNSAPDKSGLPSDRFSAERTGGSVSTLTIQRTQQEDSAVYLCASSLVLAGGYNEQFFGPGTRLTVL.

This clonotype appeared a few times. The chain recombines TRBV2 with TRBJ2-7, with 8 bases aligning to TRBD2. Trimming removed 8 bases from V and 7 bases from J; junction bases left unmatched: 22. This CDR3 comprises 17 residues. Germline lookup yields CDR1 SNHLY and CDR2 FYNNEI. The CDR3 DNA is TGTGCCAGCTCCGGAAGATACCGCGATTCAACGGGGGGGGAGCAGTACGTC. Protein product: CASSGRYRDSTGGEQYV.

The chain couples TRBV23-1 to TRBJ1-5; 7 nucleotides agree with TRBD1. TRBV23-1 is filed as an ORF, its function uncertain. This CDR3 region has 15 residues. V trimming: 2 bases; J trimming: 7 bases; junction bases outside the gene matches: 8. The CDR3 sequence: CASSQRGTAGQPQHF. CDR3 DNA: TGCGCCAGCAGTCAAAGAGGGACAGCAGGACAGCCCCAGCATTTT.

This clonotype turned up a few times. The V gene is TRBV20-1, the J gene TRBJ1-1, with D uncertain. Germline CDR1 is DFQATT and CDR2 is SNEGSKA (reference sequence). V gave up 3 bases and J gave up 7 bases, with 6 bases separating them. The CDR3 runs to 10 residues. CDR3 protein: CSASWFEAFF. CDR3 sequence (DNA): TGCAGTGCTAGTTGGTTTGAAGCTTTCTTT.